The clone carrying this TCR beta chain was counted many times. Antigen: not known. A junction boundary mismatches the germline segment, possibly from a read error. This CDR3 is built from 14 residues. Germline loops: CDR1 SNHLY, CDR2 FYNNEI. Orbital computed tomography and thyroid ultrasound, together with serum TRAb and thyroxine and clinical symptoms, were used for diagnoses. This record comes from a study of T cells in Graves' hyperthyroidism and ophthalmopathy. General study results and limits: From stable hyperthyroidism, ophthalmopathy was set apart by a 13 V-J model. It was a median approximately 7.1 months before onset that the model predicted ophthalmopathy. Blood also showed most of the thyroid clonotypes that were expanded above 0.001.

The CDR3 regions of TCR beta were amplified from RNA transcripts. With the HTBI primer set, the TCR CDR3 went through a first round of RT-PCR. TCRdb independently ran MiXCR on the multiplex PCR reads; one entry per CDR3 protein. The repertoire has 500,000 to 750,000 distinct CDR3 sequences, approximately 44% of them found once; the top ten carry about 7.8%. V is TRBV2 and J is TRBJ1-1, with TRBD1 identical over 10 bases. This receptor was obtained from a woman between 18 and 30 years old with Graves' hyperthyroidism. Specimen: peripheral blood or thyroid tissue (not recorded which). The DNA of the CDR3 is TGTGCCAGCAGGCAGGGACAGGGGAACCCTGAAGCTTTCTTT. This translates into CASRQGQGNPEAFF.